The 6 T cell receptor beta chains below all came from one sample that was sequenced in a study of blood T cell repertoires in COVID-19. Sequencing was performed with immunoSEQ multiplex PCR; in TCRdb, only in-frame clones are kept and a portion is missing. This repertoire shows about 88,000 clones, around nine tenths found once; its top ten account for more than 9.5%. Sequencing was performed on peripheral blood. These receptors were obtained from an elderly man with acute or convalescent COVID-19.

The rearrangement joins TRBV6-1 to TRBJ1-1; D is unresolved. The CDR3 contains 13 residues. Germline CDR1 and CDR2: MNHNS and SASEGT. V lost 2 bases and J 8 bases, leaving 12 bases between the germline ends. The CDR3 loop is CASSEQVRGEAFF. The CDR3 nucleotides are TGTGCCAGCAGTGAACAGGTCCGCGGGGAAGCTTTCTTT.

This clone was seen just once. This chain joins TRBV6-1 and TRBJ2-3; D gene ambiguous. Germline values: CDR1 MNHNS, CDR2 SASEGT. V was cut by 0 bases and J by 0 bases, with 10 bases left in between. The length of the CDR3 is 16 residues. The CDR3, as DNA: TGTGCCAGCAGTGAAGCGTTTAGCTCTAGCACAGATACGCAGTATTTT. Translation gives CASSEAFSSSTDTQYF.

In this sample, this clone turned up once. The V gene is TRBV7-2, the J gene TRBJ2-7; the D gene is possibly TRBD2 (6 bases). V was shortened by 7 bases and J by 4 bases, with 20 bases between the two germline ends. The CDR3 has 15 residues. Germline-derived CDR1 and CDR2 are SGHTA and FQGNSA. The DNA for the CDR3 is TGTGCCAGCACCCTAGAGGAGGGGAACTCTTACGAGCAGTACTTC. Translation: CASTLEEGNSYEQYF. Using reference TRBV7-2 and TRBJ2-7 for the parts outside the CDR3, the full variable domain is GAGVSQSPSNKVTEKGKDVELRCDPISGHTALYWYRQSLGQGLEFLIYFQGNSAPDKSGLPSDRFSAERTGGSVSTLTIQRTQQEDSAVYLCASTLEEGNSYEQYFGPGTRLTVT.

This clone was seen only once. The conserved final phenylalanine or tryptophan is absent from the CDR3, which likely points to a read error. The limits of the CDR3 on the DNA are not certain, so only TCRdb's listed CDR3 is given. This chain links TRBV10-3 with TRBJ1-3; TRBD1 is taken as the D call from the table, unchecked against the DNA. The germline V gene encodes CDR1 ENHRY and CDR2 SYGVKD. 14 amino acids form the CDR3, both terminal residues included. The CDR3 region is CAISESTGGQGTIL.

The chain links TRBV7-2 to TRBJ1-4; 7 bases align to TRBD1. With V trimmed by 1 base and J by 0 bases, 8 bases remained unmatched. This CDR3 region has 18 residues. Per germline, CDR1 SGHTA and CDR2 FQGNSA. This chain's CDR3 is CASSLVWAGGSTNEKLFF. CDR3 bases: TGTGCCAGCAGCTTAGTGTGGGCAGGGGGTTCAACTAATGAAAAACTGTTTTTT.

The gene calls are TRBV27 and TRBJ1-1; no firm D call. V was cut by 3 bases and J by 0 bases, with 5 bases left in between. The CDR3 is 13 residues long. The germline gives CDR1 MNHEY, CDR2 SMNVEV (reference sequence). CDR3 nucleotides: TGTGCCAGCAGTTTCGGTTTGAACACTGAAGCTTTCTTT. This gives the protein CASSFGLNTEAFF.